A selection of T cell receptor beta chains follows, all from one sample in a study of CD8+ T cells in alopecia areata. Assay used: immunoSEQ multiplex PCR; TCRdb lists only in-frame clones, some missing. The sample has around 170,000 clones; around 49% are singletons. Sequenced here: CD8+ T cells sorted from blood, sampled at approximately week 52, from a patient treated with tofacitinib. The receptors stem from a human donor with alopecia areata. The CDR3 runs from the conserved cysteine through the conserved F or W. The D gene is left open where the match is weak. Size is omitted from some rows. Given values are once, few, many or a class for expanded clones.

j_call d_call clone_size v_call cdr3_aa cdr3_nt
TRBJ2-5 - - TRBV27 CASGGSRPQETQYF TGTGCCAGCGGAGGCAGCAGACCCCAAGAGACCCAGTACTTC
TRBJ2-1 TRBD1 few TRBV19 CASTLRGQVGKQFF TGTGCCAGTACCCTCCGGGGACAGGTGGGGAAGCAGTTCTTC
TRBJ2-7 TRBD1 - TRBV6-5 CASSSTGGYEQYF TGTGCCAGCAGTTCAACAGGGGGCTACGAGCAGTACTTC
TRBJ2-7 - few TRBV11-2 CASSLGDSYEQYF TGTGCCAGCAGCTTGGGGGACTCCTACGAGCAGTACTTC
TRBJ1-1 TRBD1 - TRBV5-1 CASSLTTGGTEAFF TGCGCCAGCAGCCTAACCACAGGGGGCACTGAAGCTTTCTTT
TRBJ2-2 - - TRBV2 CASTRGGALKGHTGELFF TGTGCCAGCACCCGAGGCGGAGCCCTGAAGGGCCACACCGGGGAGCTGTTTTTT
TRBJ2-1 - few TRBV29-1 CSVQADNEQFF TGCAGCGTACAGGCCGACAATGAGCAGTTCTTC
TRBJ2-7 TRBD1 - TRBV27 CASSFIPGQGTYEQYF TGTGCCAGCAGTTTCATTCCGGGACAGGGTACCTACGAGCAGTACTTC
TRBJ2-5 - - TRBV6-1 CASMEETQYF TGTGCCAGCATGGAGGAGACCCAGTACTTC
TRBJ1-2 - medium-sized TRBV19 CASSILGRFSF TGTGCCAGTAGTATCCTCGGACGGTTCTCCTTC
TRBJ2-7 - - TRBV9 CASSPGTLYEQYF TGTGCCAGCAGCCCCGGGACACTTTACGAGCAGTACTTC
TRBJ1-5 - - TRBV6-5 CASSYNPGDQPQHF TGTGCCAGCAGTTATAATCCTGGGGATCAGCCCCAGCATTTT
TRBJ1-1 - few TRBV30 CAWSVPEGRFEAFF TGTGCCTGGAGTGTACCCGAGGGCCGCTTTGAAGCTTTCTTT
TRBJ2-7 TRBD1 - TRBV30 CAWGQGVGEQYF TGTGCCTGGGGACAGGGAGTGGGCGAGCAGTACTTC
TRBJ2-3 - - TRBV9 CASSVLDLGDTQYF TGTGCCAGCAGCGTTCTAGACTTAGGAGATACGCAGTATTTT
TRBJ1-1 - few TRBV30 CAWSMTVNTEAFF TGTGCCTGGAGTATGACAGTGAACACTGAAGCTTTCTTT
TRBJ2-7 TRBD1 - TRBV2 CASSGDRVSYEQYF TGTGCCAGCAGTGGGGACAGGGTGAGCTACGAGCAGTACTTC
TRBJ2-7 - - TRBV7-3 CASSIWDGYEQYF TGTGCCAGCAGCATATGGGACGGCTACGAGCAGTACTTC
TRBJ2-2 - - TRBV30 CAWSEWGRSNTGELFF TGTGCCTGGAGTGAATGGGGACGTTCGAACACCGGGGAGCTGTTTTTT
TRBJ1-4 - - TRBV13 CASSPGQKKLFF TGTGCCAGCAGCCCCGGACAGAAAAAACTGTTTTTT